This T cell receptor beta chain was recovered during a study of spatial heterogeneity in lung cancer. The ends lost 3 bases at V and 1 base at J; junction bases unmatched: 3. The CDR3 has 15 amino acids. Germline assignment: CDR1 SGHTA and CDR2 FQGNSA. The sample's time point: blood at routine non-recurrence follow-up after resection. Via MiXCR, TCRdb re-called the 5' RACE reads, giving one row per CDR3 protein. The sample lists tens of thousands of distinct CDR3 sequences; just under 20% were seen once. The material was PBMCs, obtained at follow-up. The chain is built from TRBV7-2 and TRBJ2-1; 7 bases align to TRBD1. The sequence was obtained from a male donor with early-stage non-small cell lung cancer. The CDR3 loop is CASSLNRGSYNEQFF. CDR3 DNA sequence: TGTGCCAGCAGCTTGAACAGGGGATCCTACAATGAGCAGTTCTTC. Full variable domain (rest looked up from reference TRBV7-2 and TRBJ2-1): GAGVSQSPSNKVTEKGKDVELRCDPISGHTALYWYRQSLGQGLEFLIYFQGNSAPDKSGLPSDRFSAERTGGSVSTLTIQRTQQEDSAVYLCASSLNRGSYNEQFFGPGTRLTVL.